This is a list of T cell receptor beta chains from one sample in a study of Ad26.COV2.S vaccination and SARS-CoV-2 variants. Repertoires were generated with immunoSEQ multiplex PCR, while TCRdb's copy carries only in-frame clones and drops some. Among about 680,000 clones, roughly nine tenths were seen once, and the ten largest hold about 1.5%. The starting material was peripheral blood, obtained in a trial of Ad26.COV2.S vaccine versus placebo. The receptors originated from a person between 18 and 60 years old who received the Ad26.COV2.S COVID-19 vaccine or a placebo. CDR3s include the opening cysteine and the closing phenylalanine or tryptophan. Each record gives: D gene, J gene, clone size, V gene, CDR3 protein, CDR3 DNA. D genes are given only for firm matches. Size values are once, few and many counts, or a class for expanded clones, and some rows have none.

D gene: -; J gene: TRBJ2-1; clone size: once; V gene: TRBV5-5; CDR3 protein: CASSFLRDSLENEQFF; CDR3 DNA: TGTGCCAGCAGCTTTCTCCGGGACTCTTTGGAGAATGAGCAGTTCTTC
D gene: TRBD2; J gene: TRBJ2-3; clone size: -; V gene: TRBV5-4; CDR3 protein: CASSLVVAGEVDTQYF; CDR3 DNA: TGTGCCAGCAGCTTGGTGGTAGCGGGAGAGGTAGATACGCAGTATTTT
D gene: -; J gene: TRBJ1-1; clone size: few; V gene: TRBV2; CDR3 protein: CASTNLGSSFF; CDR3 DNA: TGTGCCAGCACCAACCTGGGGTCGTCTTTCTTT
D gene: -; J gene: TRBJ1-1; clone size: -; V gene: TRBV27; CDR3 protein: CASSLGRTNTEAFF; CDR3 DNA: TGTGCCAGCAGTTTAGGTCGGACGAACACTGAAGCTTTCTTT
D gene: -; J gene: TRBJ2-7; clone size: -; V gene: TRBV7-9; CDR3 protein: CASSKNPYEQYF; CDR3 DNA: TGTGCCAGCAGCAAAAACCCCTACGAGCAGTACTTC
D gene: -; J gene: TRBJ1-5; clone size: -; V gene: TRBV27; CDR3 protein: CASTPPEDRGASNQPQHF; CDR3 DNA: TGTGCCAGCACTCCACCGGAGGATCGCGGGGCTAGCAATCAGCCCCAGCATTTT
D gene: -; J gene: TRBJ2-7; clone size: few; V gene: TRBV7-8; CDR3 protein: CASSSQRVYEQYF; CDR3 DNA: TGTGCCAGCAGCTCACAGCGGGTTTACGAGCAGTACTTC
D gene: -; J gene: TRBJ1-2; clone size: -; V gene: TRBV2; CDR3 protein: CASSVGVGGYTF; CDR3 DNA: TGTGCCAGCAGTGTAGGGGTCGGTGGCTACACCTTC
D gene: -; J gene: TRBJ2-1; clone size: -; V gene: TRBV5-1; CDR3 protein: CASSPTATRANEQFF; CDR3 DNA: TGCGCCAGCAGCCCTACGGCCACTCGGGCCAATGAGCAGTTCTTC
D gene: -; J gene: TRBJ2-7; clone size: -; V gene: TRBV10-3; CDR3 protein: CAITGAGYEQYF; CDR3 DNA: TGTGCCATCACCGGGGCAGGCTACGAGCAGTACTTC
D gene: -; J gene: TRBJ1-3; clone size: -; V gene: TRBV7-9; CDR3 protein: CASSLPGLSSGNTIYF; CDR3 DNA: TGTGCCAGCAGCTTACCAGGACTCTCTTCTGGAAACACCATATATTTT
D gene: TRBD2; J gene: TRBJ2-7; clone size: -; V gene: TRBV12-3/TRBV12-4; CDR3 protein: CASRIAGTGEQYF; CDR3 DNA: TGTGCCAGCAGGATAGCGGGAACGGGGGAGCAGTACTTC
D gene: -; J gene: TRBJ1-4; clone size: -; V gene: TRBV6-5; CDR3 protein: CASSSPTGGTEKLFF; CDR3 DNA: TGTGCCAGCAGTTCCCCAACAGGCGGGACTGAAAAACTGTTTTTT
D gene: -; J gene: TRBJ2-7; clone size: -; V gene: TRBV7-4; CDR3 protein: CASSLEGAGSSYEQYF; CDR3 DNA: TGTGCCAGCAGCTTAGAGGGGGCGGGGTCCTCCTACGAGCAGTACTTC
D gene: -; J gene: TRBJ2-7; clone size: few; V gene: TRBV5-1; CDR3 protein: CASSLVTGLRYEQYF; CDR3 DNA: TGCGCCAGCAGCTTGGTAACGGGGCTACGTTACGAGCAGTACTTC
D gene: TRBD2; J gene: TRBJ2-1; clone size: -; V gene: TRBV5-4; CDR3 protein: CASSSGGLAGDEQFF; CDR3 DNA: TGTGCCAGCAGCTCGGGGGGACTAGCGGGAGATGAGCAGTTCTTC
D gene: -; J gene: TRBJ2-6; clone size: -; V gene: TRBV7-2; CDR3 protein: CASSLGGQPNVLTF; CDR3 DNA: TGTGCCAGCAGCTTAGGCGGACAACCCAACGTCCTGACTTTC
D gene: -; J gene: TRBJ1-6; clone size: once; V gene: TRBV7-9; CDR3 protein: CASSLVGTTNNSPLHF; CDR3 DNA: TGTGCCAGCAGCTTAGTCGGGACAACGAATAATTCACCCCTCCACTTT
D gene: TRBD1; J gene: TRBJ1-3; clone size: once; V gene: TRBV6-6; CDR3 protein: CASRQGYSGNTIYF; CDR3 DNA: TGTGCCAGCAGACAGGGGTACAGCGGAAACACCATATATTTT
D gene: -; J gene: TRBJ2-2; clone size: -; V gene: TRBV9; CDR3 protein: CASSVGLGQDTGELFF; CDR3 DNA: TGTGCCAGCAGCGTAGGACTAGGACAGGACACCGGGGAGCTGTTTTTT
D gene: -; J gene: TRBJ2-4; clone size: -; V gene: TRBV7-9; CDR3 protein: CASSQSTENIQYF; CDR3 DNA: TGTGCCAGCAGCCAATCTACAGAAAACATTCAGTACTTC
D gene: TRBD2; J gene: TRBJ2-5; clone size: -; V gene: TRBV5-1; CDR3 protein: CASTAGAGGETQYF; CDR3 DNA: TGCGCCAGCACCGCAGGGGCGGGAGGGGAGACCCAGTACTTC
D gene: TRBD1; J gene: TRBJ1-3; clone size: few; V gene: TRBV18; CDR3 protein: CASSTGTGGSGNTIYF; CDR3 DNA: TGTGCCAGCTCAACCGGGACAGGGGGGTCTGGAAACACCATATATTTT
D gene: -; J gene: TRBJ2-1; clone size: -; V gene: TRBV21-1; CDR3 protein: CASSRPLGTSGLDNEQFF; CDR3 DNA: TGTGCCAGCAGCAGACCTCTCGGGACTAGCGGGCTCGACAATGAGCAGTTCTTC
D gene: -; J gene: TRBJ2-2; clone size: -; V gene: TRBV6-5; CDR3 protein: CASSYVQNTGELFF; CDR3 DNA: TGTGCCAGCAGTTACGTACAGAACACCGGGGAGCTGTTTTTT
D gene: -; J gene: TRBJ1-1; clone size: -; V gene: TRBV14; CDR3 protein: CASSLTSTKNTEAFF; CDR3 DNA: TGTGCCAGCAGCCTTACCAGCACCAAGAACACTGAAGCTTTCTTT
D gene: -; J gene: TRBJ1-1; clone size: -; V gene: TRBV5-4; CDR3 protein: CASSLIEGTAFF; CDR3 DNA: TGTGCCAGCAGCTTGATAGAGGGTACGGCTTTCTTT
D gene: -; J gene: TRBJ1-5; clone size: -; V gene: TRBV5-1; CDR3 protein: CASSETFGGSQPQHF; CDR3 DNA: TGCGCCAGCAGCGAGACTTTTGGGGGCAGTCAGCCCCAGCATTTT
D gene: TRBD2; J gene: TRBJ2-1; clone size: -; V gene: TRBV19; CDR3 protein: CASSISSGRASEQFF; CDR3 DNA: TGTGCCAGTAGTATAAGTAGCGGGAGGGCCTCTGAGCAGTTCTTC
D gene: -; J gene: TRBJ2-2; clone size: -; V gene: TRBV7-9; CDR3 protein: CASSWGSYANTGELFF; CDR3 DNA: TGTGCCAGCAGCTGGGGGAGCTACGCGAACACCGGGGAGCTGTTTTTT
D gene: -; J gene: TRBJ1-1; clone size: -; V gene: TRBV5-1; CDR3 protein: CASSSRTEGNTEAFF; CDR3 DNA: TGCGCCAGCAGCTCAAGGACAGAGGGGAACACTGAAGCTTTCTTT
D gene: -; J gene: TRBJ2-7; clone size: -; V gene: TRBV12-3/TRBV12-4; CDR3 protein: CASRGGQTYEQYF; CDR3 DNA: TGTGCCAGCAGGGGGGGACAGACCTACGAGCAGTACTTC
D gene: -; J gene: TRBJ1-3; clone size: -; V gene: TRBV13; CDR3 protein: CASSLQPGNTIYF; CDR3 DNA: TGTGCCAGCAGCTTACAACCCGGAAACACCATATATTTT
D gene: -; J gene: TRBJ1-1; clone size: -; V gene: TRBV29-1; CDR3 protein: CSVLDSTEAFF; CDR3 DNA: TGCAGCGTTCTCGACAGTACTGAAGCTTTCTTT
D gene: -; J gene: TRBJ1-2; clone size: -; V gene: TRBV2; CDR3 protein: CASRGGGVYGYTF; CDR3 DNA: TGTGCCAGCAGGGGAGGGGGAGTTTATGGCTACACCTTC
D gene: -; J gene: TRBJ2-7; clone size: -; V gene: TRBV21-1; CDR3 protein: CASSKRSEQYF; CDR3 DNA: TGTGCCAGCAGCAAAAGGAGCGAGCAGTACTTC
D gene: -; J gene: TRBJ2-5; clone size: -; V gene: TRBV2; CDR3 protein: CASLGQSDSGETQYF; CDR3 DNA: TGTGCCAGCTTGGGGCAATCTGATTCGGGAGAGACCCAGTACTTC
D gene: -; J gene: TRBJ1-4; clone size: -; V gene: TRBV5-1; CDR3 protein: CASSLEDEKLFF; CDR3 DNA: TGCGCCAGCAGCTTGGAGGACGAAAAACTGTTTTTT
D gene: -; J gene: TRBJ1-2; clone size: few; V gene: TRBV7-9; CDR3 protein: CASSLAWAPSYGYTF; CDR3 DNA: TGTGCCAGCAGCTTAGCGTGGGCACCCTCCTATGGCTACACCTTC
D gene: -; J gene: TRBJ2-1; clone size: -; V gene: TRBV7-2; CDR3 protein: CASSLTYNEQFF; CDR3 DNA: TGTGCCAGCAGTCTAACATACAATGAGCAGTTCTTC
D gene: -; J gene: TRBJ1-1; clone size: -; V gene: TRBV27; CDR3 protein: CASGVSLNTEAFF; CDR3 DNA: TGTGCCAGCGGCGTCAGCTTGAACACTGAAGCTTTCTTT
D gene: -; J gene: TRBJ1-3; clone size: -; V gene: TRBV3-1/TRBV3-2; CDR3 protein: CASSQDRRGNTIYF; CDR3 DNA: TGTGCCAGCAGCCAAGACCGGCGGGGAAACACCATATATTTT
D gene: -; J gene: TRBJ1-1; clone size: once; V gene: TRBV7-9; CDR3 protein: CASSLNGVPSDTEAFF; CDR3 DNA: TGTGCCAGCAGCTTAAATGGGGTACCGTCGGACACTGAAGCTTTCTTT
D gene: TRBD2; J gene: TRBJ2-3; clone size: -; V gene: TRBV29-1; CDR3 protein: CSVAGGVSTDTQYF; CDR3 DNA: TGCAGCGTTGCGGGAGGAGTTAGCACAGATACGCAGTATTTT
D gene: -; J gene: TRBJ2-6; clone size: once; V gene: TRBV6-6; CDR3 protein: CASSSPGSGANVLTF; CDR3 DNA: TGTGCCAGCAGTAGCCCGGGCTCTGGGGCCAACGTCCTGACTTTC